This TCR beta chain was captured in a study of early T cells in non-severe SARS-CoV-2 infection (dated by TCRdb to the early 2020s). Concerning the study at large: TCR sequencing used bulk RNA from unsorted whole blood, so alpha and beta chains could not be paired. General conclusions and limits of the study: VDJdb matching was skewed toward anti-spike CD8 responses and likely underestimated virus-specific expansions, missing private and CD4 specificities.

This was a case-control study nested in a cohort of healthcare workers in London, UK, who had nasopharyngeal swab PCR tests and blood samples taken every week. Between 23 and 31 March 2020, the week of the UK lockdown, healthcare workers were enrolled and then followed up weekly for as long as 16 weeks. Turning to this clonotype: Which antigen it targets is not known. No qualities accompany the bases; no much larger clone lies one base away.

Library prep was done by 5' RACE. Sequencing took place on a NextSeq 500. In the TCR library protocol, unique molecular identifiers were attached to individual cDNA molecules to correct for PCR bias and sequencing error. Both TCR alpha and beta chains were sequenced, and tight co-correlation was observed between alpha and beta sequence abundances in each sample. Under the source paper's analysis protocol: Decombinator V4 was used to annotate the V gene, J gene and CDR3 of the TCR sequences. TCRs were defined as expanded if a significant change between any two time points was detected under a Poisson model with p below 0.0001. TCR abundances were normalised to the total number of TCRs sequenced per sample and expressed as counts per million. MAIT TCRs were defined by TRAV1-2 paired with TRAJ12, TRAJ20 or TRAJ33, and iNKT TCRs by TRAV10 paired with TRAJ18. VDJdb, accessed 1 November 2021, was searched for CMV, EBV and SARS-CoV-2 annotated TCRs, with TCRs annotated for multiple antigens excluded. TCRdb reworked the public reads: Q25 trimming with fastp, MiXCR clone assembly, productive beta chains retained. Identical CDR3 proteins give one entry, which carries the most common genes and DNA. TCRdb, not the original authors, processed these V and J calls. A total of some 64,000 distinct CDR3 sequences appear in this sample, approximately 9.2% of them only once. Around an eighth of the sample lies in the top ten.

CDR1 and CDR2 are read off the germline V gene as SQVTM and ANQGSEA. V lost 6 bases and J lost 0 bases; the stretch between them is 11 bases long. The CDR3, cysteine through phenylalanine, is 13 amino acids long. Kept here is only the CDR3 DNA, which spans 39 bases and is read in frame from base 1. This specimen was whole blood, taken at baseline. The chain is made from TRBV29-1 and TRBJ2-5; TRBD2 is possibly the D segment (5 matching bases). The sequence derives from an adult who was a healthcare worker with PCR-confirmed SARS-CoV-2 infection or an uninfected control (not recorded which). The CDR3 sequence is CSVFSGNQETQYF. In nucleotides, the sequence is TGCAGCGTCTTCAGCGGCAACCAAGAGACCCAGTACTTC.